Listed here are 20 T cell receptor beta chains from one sample, sequenced in a study of Ad26.COV2.S vaccination and SARS-CoV-2 variants. Here immunoSEQ multiplex PCR was the method, and the copy in TCRdb shows in-frame clones only, minus some. The sample carries about 320,000 clones, over 80% recorded once. Regarding treatment: roughly 20 received Ad26.COV2.S at low or high dose, single or two shots; about 5 received placebo; per-sample allocation not given. Repertoires come from day 63 after the first vaccine or placebo injection. This specimen consisted of peripheral blood, obtained in a trial of Ad26.COV2.S vaccine versus placebo. These TCRs come from a person aged 18-60 years who received the Ad26.COV2.S COVID-19 vaccine or a placebo.

The chain employs TRBV19 and TRBJ2-5; 9 positions match TRBD1. The CDR3 has 16 residues. Germline CDR1 and CDR2: LNHDA and SQIVND (reference sequence). V shed 2 bases, J shed 5 bases, and the junction held 9 bases outside the gene matches. The CDR3 DNA reads as TGTGCCAGTAGTATACGTCGGACAGGGGATTTGGAGACCCAGTACTTC. Its protein product is CASSIRRTGDLETQYF.

The rearrangement joins TRBV5-6 to TRBJ2-2; D possibly corresponds to TRBD2 (5 bases). Germline CDR1 reads SGHDT; CDR2 reads YYEEEE. The CDR3 consists of 16 residues. With 1 base removed from V and 6 bases from J, the gap between germline ends came to 16 bases. CDR3: CASSLRTPTDPGELFF. CDR3 nucleotides: TGTGCCAGCAGCTTGCGGACTCCTACGGACCCCGGGGAGCTGTTTTTT.

The chain is built from TRBV28 and TRBJ1-4; D might be TRBD1 (5 bases). V dropped 5 bases and J dropped 3 bases, with 16 bases sitting between them. This CDR3 comprises 16 residues. CDR1 MDHEN and CDR2 SYDVKM come from the germline V gene. The CDR3 DNA is TGTGCCAGCAGTGGACACCGGGACCCTCCTAATGAAAAACTGTTTTTT. It is translated as CASSGHRDPPNEKLFF.

The J gene is TRBJ2-3, the V gene TRBV11-2, with unresolved D. CDR3 length: 15 amino acids. CDR1 is SGHAT and CDR2 is FQNNGV in the germline V gene. V dropped 4 bases and J dropped 1 base, with 12 bases sitting between them. The CDR3 reads CASSSRATGTDTQYF. CDR3 nucleotides: TGTGCCAGCAGCTCTAGAGCGACGGGCACAGATACGCAGTATTTT.

V is TRBV2 and J is TRBJ1-4, with a possible D match to TRBD1 (6 bases). The CDR3 spans 15 residues. Germline assignment: CDR1 SNHLY and CDR2 FYNNEI. V lost 3 bases, J lost 2 bases, and 10 bases lay in between. The CDR3 DNA is TGTGCCAGCAGTGAGAGGGGGGGCACTAATGAAAAACTGTTTTTT. Its protein is CASSERGGTNEKLFF.

This clone occurred once. The gene calls are TRBV19 and TRBJ2-1; 9 nucleotides align to TRBD2. This CDR3 spans 14 amino acids. Germline-derived CDR1 and CDR2 are LNHDA and SQIVND (reference sequence). V shed 3 bases and J 10 bases; nucleotides not matched to a gene: 7. CDR3 nucleotide sequence: TGTGCCAGTAGTATCGGCGGGGGGGGACGGGAGCAGTTCTTC. Protein product: CASSIGGGGREQFF. Variable domain in full (rest from reference TRBV19 and TRBJ2-1): DGGITQSPKYLFRKEGQNVTLSCEQNLNHDAMYWYRQDPGQGLRLIYYSQIVNDFQKGDIAEGYSVSREKKESFPLTVTSAQKNPTAFYLCASSIGGGGREQFFGPGTRLTVL.

The chain carries TRBV10-2 and TRBJ1-3; a weak D match, TRBD1 (5 bases). The ends were cut back, 2 bases at V and 3 bases at J, with 14 bases in the middle. The CDR3 runs to 16 residues. Germline V gives CDR1 WSHSY, CDR2 SAAADI. CDR3 amino acids: CASSEQGSLYGNTIYF. As DNA, the CDR3 is TGCGCCAGCAGTGAGCAGGGCAGCCTTTATGGAAACACCATATATTTT.

The chain couples TRBV29-1 to TRBJ2-2; 8 nucleotides agree with TRBD1. In germline, CDR1 is SQVTM, CDR2 ANQGSEA. With 6 bases clipped from V and 3 bases from J, the junction kept 3 bases outside the gene matches. CDR3 length equals 13 residues. The DNA of the CDR3 is TGCAGCGTCCGACAGGGGTACACCGGGGAGCTGTTTTTT. Translation gives CSVRQGYTGELFF.

The chain couples TRBV12-3 or TRBV12-4 to TRBJ2-2; D uncertain. The CDR3 consists of 12 residues. The V and J ends lost 4 bases and 3 bases respectively, with 3 bases between them. The CDR3 bases are TGTGCCAGCAGTTACTACACCGGGGAGCTGTTTTTT. Its translation: CASSYYTGELFF.

The V call is TRBV3-1 (or the pseudogene TRBV3-2), the J call TRBJ2-3; possibly TRBD1 or TRBD2 for D (7 bases each). This CDR3 is 13 amino acids long. CDR1 LGHDT and CDR2 YNNKEL come from the germline V gene (reference sequence). V gave up 11 bases and J gave up 0 bases, with 12 bases separating them. CDR3 loop: CAAGGASTDTQYF. CDR3 sequence (DNA): TGTGCCGCAGGGGGGGCAAGCACAGATACGCAGTATTTT.

The J gene is TRBJ2-3, the V gene TRBV6-5; unclear D gene. V lost 0 bases, J lost 0 bases, and 4 bases lay in between. Germline CDR1 reads MNHEY; CDR2 reads SVGAGI. This CDR3 region has 14 residues. CDR3 nucleotides: TGTGCCAGCAGTTACTCTGACAGCACAGATACGCAGTATTTT. It codes for CASSYSDSTDTQYF.

The rearrangement links TRBV28 to TRBJ2-7; TRBD1 matches 7 bases. The germline V gene encodes CDR1 MDHEN and CDR2 SYDVKM. Losses at the gene ends were 1 base for V and 1 base for J; bases not matched to a gene: 1. This CDR3 is built from 14 residues. The CDR3 bases are TGTGCCAGCAGTTTATTGGGACAGTCCTACGAGCAGTACTTC. Amino acid sequence: CASSLLGQSYEQYF.

This rearrangement joins TRBV6-4 to TRBJ1-6; D perhaps matches TRBD1 (5 bases). The CDR3 has 16 residues. V lost 6 bases and J lost 7, with 19 bases in between. Germline CDR1 is MRHNA and CDR2 is SNTAGT. In nucleotides, the CDR3 is TGTGCCAGCAGCCAACCTGGGAGGGGATTAAATTCACCCCTCCACTTT. Its protein product is CASSQPGRGLNSPLHF.

J is TRBJ2-6 and V is TRBV25-1; D unclear. V shed 3 bases and J shed 0 bases, with 6 bases lying between them. From germline, CDR1 is MGHDK and CDR2 SYGVNS. CDR3 size: 15 residues. This chain's CDR3 is CASSDQSSGANVLTF. CDR3 DNA sequence: TGTGCCAGCAGTGATCAGAGCTCTGGGGCCAACGTCCTGACTTTC. Full variable domain (remainder filled in from reference TRBV25-1 and TRBJ2-6): EADIYQTPRYLVIGTGKKITLECSQTMGHDKMYWYQQDPGMELHLIHYSYGVNSTEKGDLSSESTVSRIRTEHFPLTLESARPSHTSQYLCASSDQSSGANVLTFGAGSRLTVL.

V usage is TRBV12-3 or TRBV12-4 and J usage is TRBJ1-5, with D unresolved. The CDR3 loop spans 12 amino acids. V shed 5 bases and J shed 9 bases, with 11 bases lying between them. CDR3 sequence: CASSVRTGPQHF. In DNA form, the CDR3 reads TGTGCCAGCAGTGTACGGACCGGGCCCCAGCATTTT.

The chain employs TRBV28 and TRBJ1-6; D might be TRBD1 (6 bases). The V gene lost 3 bases and the J gene lost 5 bases, with 11 bases spanning the gap. The CDR3 sequence is 15 residues long. CDR1 is MDHEN and CDR2 is SYDVKM in the germline V gene. CDR3 amino acids: CASSFGWTDNSPLHF. The CDR3 DNA reads as TGTGCCAGCAGTTTCGGGTGGACAGATAATTCACCCCTCCACTTT.

J is TRBJ2-3 and V is TRBV7-9, with 7 bases aligning to TRBD2. The CDR3 contains 15 residues. Germline loops: CDR1 SEHNR, CDR2 FQNEAQ (reference sequence). Trimming removed 0 bases from V and 4 bases from J; junction bases left unmatched: 4. The CDR3 region has the DNA TGTGCCAGCAGCTTAGCGGGAGGGGTAGCAGATACGCAGTATTTT. Translation gives CASSLAGGVADTQYF.

This chain uses TRBV5-6 with TRBJ1-3; D unclear. V lost 2 bases and J lost 0, with 3 bases in between. CDR1 is SGHDT and CDR2 is YYEEEE in the germline V gene. The CDR3 extends over 13 amino acids. The DNA of the CDR3 is TGTGCCAGCAGCTTTTCCTCTGGAAACACCATATATTTT. Translating gives CASSFSSGNTIYF.

The chain is built from TRBV7-2 and TRBJ2-7; D is unresolved. V dropped 1 base and J dropped 6 bases, with 10 bases sitting between them. CDR3 length equals 13 residues. Per the germline V gene, CDR1 is SGHTA and CDR2 is FQGNSA. The CDR3 coding sequence is TGTGCCAGCAGCTTAGGATCGAGGTCCGAGCAGTACTTC. Its protein product is CASSLGSRSEQYF. Looking up the rest from reference TRBV7-2 and TRBJ2-7 gives the full variable domain: GAGVSQSPSNKVTEKGKDVELRCDPISGHTALYWYRQSLGQGLEFLIYFQGNSAPDKSGLPSDRFSAERTGGSVSTLTIQRTQQEDSAVYLCASSLGSRSEQYFGPGTRLTVT.

The chain uses TRBV11-2 and TRBJ1-1; D is unclear. V dropped 0 bases and J dropped 0 bases, with 5 bases sitting between them. This CDR3 is built from 14 residues. Germline-derived CDR1 and CDR2 are SGHAT and FQNNGV. The CDR3 reads CASSLDLLNTEAFF. Written as DNA, the CDR3 is TGTGCCAGCAGCTTAGATCTCCTGAACACTGAAGCTTTCTTT.